The 32 T cell receptor beta chains reported below all come from one sample, sequenced in a study of technical replicates of blood from a few donors. Using immunoSEQ multiplex PCR, the repertoire was profiled, and TCRdb retains in-frame clones only, with some absent. There are about 64,000 clones in the sample; 86% occur only once, and about 4.9% lies in the top ten. The sample taken for sequencing was PBMCs. These receptors originate from a human donor in good health. Some clones in this sample may be carry-over from other donors' samples.

This chain uses TRBV18 with TRBJ1-2; unclear D gene. Per the germline V gene, CDR1 is KGHSH and CDR2 is LQKENI. The V gene lost 3 bases and the J gene lost 4 bases, with 18 bases spanning the gap. There are 16 residues in the CDR3. The CDR3 bases are TGTGCCAGCTCACCTACACGAGGGTATAACGTCTATGGCTACACCTTC. This codes for CASSPTRGYNVYGYTF.

The chain employs TRBV7-3 and TRBJ1-1, with unresolved D. The V gene's germline CDR1 is SGHTA and CDR2 FQGTGA. V was shortened by 2 bases and J by 1 base, with 5 bases between the two germline ends. The CDR3 is 13 amino acids. The CDR3 DNA reads as TGTGCCAGCAGCTTATTGGCGAACACTGAAGCTTTCTTT. Protein product: CASSLLANTEAFF.

The rearrangement links TRBV7-2 to TRBJ1-2; 9 bases fit TRBD1. The CDR3 contains 16 residues. J gave up 0 bases and V 5 bases, and 7 bases lay outside the gene matches. In germline, CDR1 is SGHTA, CDR2 FQGNSA. CDR3 amino acids: CASSPRGQGANYGYTF. The CDR3 coding sequence is TGTGCCAGCAGCCCACGGGGACAGGGCGCTAACTATGGCTACACCTTC.

In DNA form, the CDR3 reads TGTGCCAGCAGCTTATCGACTAGCGCAGCCTACGAGCAGTACTTC. It encodes CASSLSTSAAYEQYF. The chain links TRBV7-2 to TRBJ2-7; 8 nucleotides match TRBD2. The germline gives CDR1 SGHTA, CDR2 FQGNSA. With V trimmed by 2 bases and J by 2 bases, 5 bases remained unmatched. The CDR3 loop spans 15 amino acids.

The chain joins TRBV28 to TRBJ1-2; 7 nucleotides agree with TRBD1. The germline gives CDR1 MDHEN, CDR2 SYDVKM. This CDR3 region has 16 residues. J lost 8 bases, V lost 1 base, and 13 bases had no gene match. As DNA, the CDR3 is TGTGCCAGCAGTTTATCCGCGGGACAGACTCATGGCGGCTACACCTTC. Translation: CASSLSAGQTHGGYTF.

The CDR3 reads CASSPNTNRADEKLFF. In DNA, the CDR3 is TGCGCCAGCAGCCCTAACACAAACAGGGCGGATGAAAAACTGTTTTTT. The chain is built from TRBV5-1 and TRBJ1-4; tentatively, D is TRBD1 (6 bases). CDR3 length: 16 residues. Germline CDR1 and CDR2: SGHRS and YFSETQ. V was cut by 4 bases and J by 6 bases, with 19 bases left in between.

The chain carries TRBV5-8 and TRBJ2-1; D may be TRBD2 (6 bases). This CDR3 comprises 18 residues. CDR1 SGHTS and CDR2 YDEGEE come from the germline V gene. The ends were cut back, 2 bases at V and 0 bases at J, with 18 bases in the middle. This CDR3 reads CASSFRASALSSYNEQFF. The CDR3 DNA is TGTGCCAGCAGCTTCAGGGCTAGCGCCCTGAGCTCCTACAATGAGCAGTTCTTC.

This chain connects TRBV6-4 to TRBJ2-1, with 7 bases identical to TRBD2. CDR3 length equals 15 residues. Trimming removed 4 bases from V and 7 bases from J; junction bases left unmatched: 10. Germline assignment: CDR1 MRHNA and CDR2 SNTAGT. CDR3 protein: CASSASSGAGNEQFF. For the CDR3, the DNA is TGTGCCAGCAGTGCTTCTAGCGGAGCGGGTAATGAGCAGTTCTTC.

V gene TRBV15 combines with J gene TRBJ2-3, with TRBD1 matching over 7 bases. The CDR3 is made up of 16 amino acids. With 5 bases clipped from V and 4 bases from J, the junction kept 12 bases outside the gene matches. CDR1 is LNHNV and CDR2 is YYDKDF in the germline V gene (reference sequence). Written as DNA, the CDR3 is TGTGCCACCAGCTCCATGTCCAGGGGGAGCCCAGATACGCAGTATTTT. The encoded protein is CATSSMSRGSPDTQYF.

This sequence joins TRBV10-1 and TRBJ2-7, with 7 bases identical to TRBD2. The length of the CDR3 is 14 residues. From germline, CDR1 is WNHNN and CDR2 SYGVQD (reference sequence). With 11 bases clipped from V and 2 bases from J, the junction kept 12 bases outside the gene matches. This CDR3 reads CAVRIWGGPYEQYF. CDR3 sequence (DNA): TGCGCCGTCCGGATTTGGGGGGGTCCCTACGAGCAGTACTTC.

This rearrangement joins TRBV10-3 to TRBJ2-1; TRBD1 is a possible D gene (5 bases). The CDR3 extends over 13 amino acids. V dropped 8 bases and J dropped 0 bases, with 8 bases sitting between them. In germline, CDR1 is ENHRY, CDR2 SYGVKD. This chain's CDR3 is CAIARDSYNEQFF. CDR3 nucleotides: TGTGCCATCGCCAGGGACTCCTACAATGAGCAGTTCTTC.

The rearrangement links TRBV29-1 to TRBJ2-3; TRBD2 aligns across 8 bases. Looked up from germline, CDR1 is SQVTM and CDR2 is ANQGSEA. This CDR3 has 15 amino acids. With 1 base clipped from V and 5 bases from J, the junction kept 8 bases outside the gene matches. As DNA, the CDR3 is TGCAGCGTTGAAGGGGGTCGGCTAGCGGGAGATACGCAGTATTTT. It is translated as CSVEGGRLAGDTQYF.

With respect to this clone: Germline and junction disagree at one end, which may indicate a read error. The V call is TRBV10-3, the J call TRBJ2-7; the match to TRBD1 covers 7 bases. Germline assignment: CDR1 ENHRY and CDR2 SYGVKD. The CDR3 loop spans 14 amino acids. The CDR3 region is CATQVTGVSFEQYF. As DNA, the CDR3 is TGTGCCACCCAGGTTACAGGGGTCTCCTTCGAGCAGTACTTC.

The chain employs TRBV20-1 and TRBJ2-6; perhaps TRBD2 as D (6 bases). V dropped 6 bases and J dropped 10 bases, with 10 bases sitting between them. CDR3 size: 11 residues. The V gene's germline CDR1 is DFQATT and CDR2 SNEGSKA (reference sequence). The CDR3 region has the DNA TGCAGTGCGAATCGGGAGAACGTCCTGACTTTC. Amino acids: CSANRENVLTF.

The chain is built from TRBV7-9 and TRBJ1-5, with 10 bases matching TRBD1. The CDR3 consists of 13 residues. Losses at the gene ends were 5 bases for V and 6 bases for J; bases not matched to a gene: 1. Germline V gene data show CDR1 as SEHNR and CDR2 as FQNEAQ (reference sequence). The CDR3 loop reads CASSGTGVQPQHF. CDR3 DNA sequence: TGTGCCAGCAGCGGGACAGGGGTTCAGCCCCAGCATTTT.

This clone was seen a single time. The J gene is TRBJ2-3, the V gene TRBV11-1; D may be TRBD2 (6 bases). CDR1 and CDR2 (germline): SGHAT, FQDESV (reference sequence). The V gene lost 4 bases and the J gene lost 2 bases, with 13 bases spanning the gap. CDR3 length: 15 amino acids. The CDR3, as DNA: TGTGCCAGCAGCTCCTGGGAGGCGCTCACAGATACGCAGTATTTT. Protein product: CASSSWEALTDTQYF.

This clone was counted between two and nine times. The chain has TRBV10-3 and TRBJ2-5; 12 bases fit TRBD2. V dropped 3 bases and J dropped 5; count of bases not matched to a gene: 7. Germline V gene lookup returns CDR1 ENHRY and CDR2 SYGVKD. The CDR3 has 16 amino acids. In DNA, the CDR3 is TGTGCCATCAGTGATACCCTAGCGGGGGGGCGGGAGACCCAGTACTTC. Residues: CAISDTLAGGRETQYF.

This clone has more than one count but fewer than ten. This chain links TRBV6-1 with TRBJ1-1; D remains ambiguous. V was cut by 2 bases and J by 11 bases, with 3 bases left in between. The CDR3 is 9 amino acids. The germline V gene encodes CDR1 MNHNS and CDR2 SASEGT. CDR3 loop: CASSEPAFF. In DNA form, the CDR3 reads TGTGCCAGCAGTGAACCGGCTTTCTTT.

This chain links TRBV4-2 with TRBJ2-5; D is perhaps TRBD1 (5 bases). Germline lookup yields CDR1 LGHNA and CDR2 YNFKEQ. V was cut by 8 bases and J by 1 base, with 14 bases left in between. This CDR3 has 14 amino acids. The CDR3 loop reads CASARTTLQETQYF. For the CDR3, the DNA is TGTGCCAGCGCCCGGACAACCCTCCAAGAGACCCAGTACTTC.

The chain links TRBV5-1 to TRBJ1-1, with TRBD1 identical over 11 bases. Germline lookup yields CDR1 SGHRS and CDR2 YFSETQ. V lost 2 bases to trimming and J lost 6 bases; unmatched junction nucleotides: 3. This CDR3 spans 14 amino acids. The CDR3 loop is CASSLGTGGAEAFF. The CDR3 DNA is TGCGCCAGCAGCTTAGGGACAGGGGGTGCTGAAGCTTTCTTT.

CDR3 in amino acids: CAWSPQRGTTGELFF. The CDR3 DNA reads as TGTGCCTGGAGTCCACAGCGGGGGACCACCGGGGAGCTGTTTTTT. The chain carries TRBV30 and TRBJ2-2, with 8 bases lining up with TRBD2. Germline V gives CDR1 GTSNPN, CDR2 SVGIG (reference sequence). This CDR3 has 15 amino acids. V lost 2 bases and J lost 4; bases outside the gene matches: 6.

This rearrangement joins TRBV29-1 to TRBJ2-1; 7 bases are shared with TRBD2. Germline V gene sequence: CDR1 SQVTM, CDR2 ANQGSEA. This CDR3 is 13 amino acids long. V lost 4 bases and J lost 7; bases outside the gene matches: 7. The CDR3 loop reads CSVAGGKFNEQFF. In nucleotides, the CDR3 is TGCAGCGTTGCCGGGGGGAAATTTAATGAGCAGTTCTTC.

The rearrangement uses TRBV9 and TRBJ2-2; 9 bases line up with TRBD2. V lost 2 bases and J lost 2; bases outside the gene matches: 4. CDR3 size: 16 residues. The germline CDR1 and CDR2 sequences are SGDLS and YYNGEE. The CDR3 coding sequence is TGTGCCAGCAGCGTCGCAGCGGGGGGAAACACCGGGGAGCTGTTTTTT. Protein product: CASSVAAGGNTGELFF.

This clone was seen more than once but under ten times. The chain links TRBV15 to TRBJ1-4; D possibly corresponds to TRBD1 (5 bases). The CDR3 contains 17 residues. Deletions cut 1 base from V and 0 bases from J, with 12 bases between. Germline V gene lookup returns CDR1 LNHNV and CDR2 YYDKDF (reference sequence). The CDR3 nucleotides are TGTGCCACCAGCAGAGGGTGGGGGAGGTCAACTAATGAAAAACTGTTTTTT. Translating gives CATSRGWGRSTNEKLFF.

This clone has a single count. The chain recombines TRBV25-1 with TRBJ2-1, with TRBD2 as a possible D gene (6 bases). The germline CDR1 and CDR2 sequences are MGHDK and SYGVNS. The CDR3 contains 14 residues. V was trimmed by 3 bases and J by 7 bases, leaving 13 bases between them. The CDR3 reads CASSDAGSVNEQFF. DNA of the CDR3: TGTGCCAGCAGTGACGCGGGGTCCGTTAATGAGCAGTTCTTC.

This clone appeared once. This sequence joins TRBV4-1 and TRBJ2-1; TRBD1 agrees at 7 bases. The CDR3 extends over 14 amino acids. The ends lost 3 bases at V and 13 bases at J; junction bases unmatched: 12. Germline V lookup: CDR1 MGHRA, CDR2 YSYEKL. The CDR3 reads CASSHVGQSHGQFF. CDR3 DNA: TGCGCCAGCAGCCATGTGGGACAGTCCCATGGTCAGTTCTTC.

V is TRBV5-6 and J is TRBJ2-3; 10 bases match TRBD1. Germline values: CDR1 SGHDT, CDR2 YYEEEE. The CDR3 is made up of 15 amino acids. Germline trimming cut 3 bases from V and 4 bases from J; bases unmatched to any gene: 5. The CDR3 spells CASSSPGQGPDTQYF. CDR3 bases: TGTGCCAGCAGCTCACCGGGACAGGGGCCAGATACGCAGTATTTT.

The J gene is TRBJ1-2, the V gene TRBV5-1; D perhaps matches TRBD1 (5 bases). The length of the CDR3 is 14 residues. V dropped 6 bases and J dropped 6 bases, with 18 bases sitting between them. The germline CDR1 and CDR2 sequences are SGHRS and YFSETQ. The DNA of the CDR3 is TGCGCCAGCAACTTTAATGTAGGGGCACATGGCTACACCTTC. This translates into CASNFNVGAHGYTF. The full variable domain, in which reference TRBV5-1 and TRBJ1-2 provide the parts outside the CDR3, is KAGVTQTPRYLIKTRGQQVTLSCSPISGHRSVSWYQQTPGQGLQFLFEYFSETQRNKGNFPGRFSGRQFSNSRSEMNVSTLELGDSALYLCASNFNVGAHGYTFGSGTRLTVV.

V is TRBV6-5 and J is TRBJ1-5, with D perhaps matching TRBD1 (5 bases). This CDR3 spans 14 amino acids. Germline V gene data show CDR1 as MNHEY and CDR2 as SVGAGI. The V and J ends lost 2 bases and 7 bases respectively, with 12 bases between them. The CDR3 DNA is TGTGCCAGCAGTTACGCGGGGACTCGGCAGCCCCAGCATTTT. Translating gives CASSYAGTRQPQHF.

This chain links TRBV29-1 with TRBJ1-4, with D possibly TRBD1 on 6 matching bases. Germline V gene lookup returns CDR1 SQVTM and CDR2 ANQGSEA. The CDR3 extends over 14 amino acids. The ends were cut back, 8 bases at V and 7 bases at J, with 20 bases in the middle. The CDR3 loop reads CSPDSGGWGEKLFF. The DNA for the CDR3 is TGCAGCCCCGATTCGGGGGGCTGGGGTGAAAAACTGTTTTTT.

The chain carries TRBV6-1 and TRBJ1-2; no reliable D call. Germline loops: CDR1 MNHNS, CDR2 SASEGT. This CDR3 comprises 14 residues. V shed 8 bases and J shed 4 bases, with 17 bases lying between them. This CDR3 reads CASLVISGLYGYTF. CDR3 nucleotide sequence: TGTGCCAGCTTAGTAATCAGTGGGCTCTATGGCTACACCTTC.

The V and J genes are TRBV7-2 and TRBJ2-1; 11 bases align to TRBD2. Germline assignment: CDR1 SGHTA and CDR2 FQGNSA. Trimming cost V 3 bases and J 7 bases; bases outside gene matches: 5. The CDR3 runs to 15 residues. As DNA, the CDR3 is TGTGCCAGCAGCTTTTCTAGCGGGGGGATGAATGAGCAGTTCTTC. The encoded protein is CASSFSSGGMNEQFF.